This TCR beta chain comes out of a study of blood T cell repertoires in COVID-19. Sequenced by immunoSEQ multiplex PCR; TCRdb stores in-frame clones only, minus some. Here the sample spans about 440,000 clones, roughly 88% being singletons. The count of this clone is one. The CDR3 covers 16 residues. Germline trimming cut 1 base from V and 5 bases from J; bases unmatched to any gene: 9. Germline-derived CDR1 and CDR2 are SGHAT and FQNNGV. The genes are TRBV11-2 and TRBJ1-1; 8 positions match TRBD1. Sequenced input: peripheral blood. The clonotype was recovered from a woman between 50 and 59 years old with COVID-19, enrolled during active disease. For the CDR3, the DNA is TGTGCCAGCAGCTTAGTTTCTCCAGGGGGCCTGACTGAAGCTTTCTTT. Protein product: CASSLVSPGGLTEAFF.